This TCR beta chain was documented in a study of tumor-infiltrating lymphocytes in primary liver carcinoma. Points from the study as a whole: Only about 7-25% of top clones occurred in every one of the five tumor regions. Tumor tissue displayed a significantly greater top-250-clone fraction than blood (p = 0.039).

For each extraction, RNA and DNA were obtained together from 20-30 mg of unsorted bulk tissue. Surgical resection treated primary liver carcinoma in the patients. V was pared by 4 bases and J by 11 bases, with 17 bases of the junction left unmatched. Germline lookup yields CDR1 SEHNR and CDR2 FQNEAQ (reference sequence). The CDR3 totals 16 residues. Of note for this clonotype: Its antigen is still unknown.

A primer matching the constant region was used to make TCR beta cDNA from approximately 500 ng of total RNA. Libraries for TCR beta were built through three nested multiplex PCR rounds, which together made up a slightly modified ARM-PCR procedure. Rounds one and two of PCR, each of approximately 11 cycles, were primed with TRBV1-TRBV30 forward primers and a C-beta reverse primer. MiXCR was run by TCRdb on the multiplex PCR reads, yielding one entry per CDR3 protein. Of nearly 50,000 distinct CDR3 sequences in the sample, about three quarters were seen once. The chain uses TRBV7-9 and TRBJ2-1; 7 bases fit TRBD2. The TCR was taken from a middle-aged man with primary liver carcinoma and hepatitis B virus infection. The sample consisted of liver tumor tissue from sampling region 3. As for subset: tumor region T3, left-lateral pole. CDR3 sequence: CASSSGRAGVWDKQFF. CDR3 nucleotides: TGTGCCAGCAGCTCGGGCAGGGCGGGAGTCTGGGATAAGCAGTTCTTC. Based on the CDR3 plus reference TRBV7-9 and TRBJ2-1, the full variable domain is DTGVSQNPRHKITKRGQNVTFRCDPISEHNRLYWYRQTLGQGPEFLTYFQNEAQLEKSRLLSDRFSAERPKGSFSTLEIQRTEQGDSAMYLCASSSGRAGVWDKQFFGPGTRLTVL.